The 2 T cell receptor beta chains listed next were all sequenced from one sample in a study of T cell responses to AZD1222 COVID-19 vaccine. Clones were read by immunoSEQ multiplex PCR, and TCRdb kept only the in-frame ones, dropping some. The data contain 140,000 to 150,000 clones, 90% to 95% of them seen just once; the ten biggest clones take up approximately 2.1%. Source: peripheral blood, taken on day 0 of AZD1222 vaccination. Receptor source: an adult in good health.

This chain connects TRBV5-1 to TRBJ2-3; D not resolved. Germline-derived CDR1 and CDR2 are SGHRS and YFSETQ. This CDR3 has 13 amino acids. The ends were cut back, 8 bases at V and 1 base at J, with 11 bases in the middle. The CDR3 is CASRDLGTDTQYF. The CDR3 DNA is TGCGCCAGTCGAGATCTGGGCACAGATACGCAGTATTTT.

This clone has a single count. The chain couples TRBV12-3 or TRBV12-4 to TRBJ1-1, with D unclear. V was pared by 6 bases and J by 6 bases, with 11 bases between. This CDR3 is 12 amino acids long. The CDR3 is CASRLSRAEAFF. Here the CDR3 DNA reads TGTGCCAGCAGACTGTCGAGGGCTGAAGCTTTCTTT.